This T cell receptor beta chain derives from a study of T cells in Graves' hyperthyroidism and ophthalmopathy. Graves' hyperthyroidism without ophthalmopathy progression within 18 months was termed stable. Subjects aged 18 to 65 presented with newly diagnosed hyperthyroidism of less than 2 months' duration. Orbital computed tomography, thyroid ultrasound, serum thyroxine and TRAb, and clinical symptoms together informed the diagnoses. Out of over 9 ml of fresh peripheral blood came the PBMCs. Amplification of TCR beta CDR3 regions used RNA as the template. HTBI primers were the set used in a first-round RT-PCR of the TCR CDR3. Each CDR3 protein gets one entry after TCRdb re-called the multiplex PCR reads with MiXCR. Here the sample spans about 560,000 distinct CDR3 sequences, 13% to 15% being singletons. Germline values: CDR1 MGHRA, CDR2 YSYEKL. V lost 1 base to trimming and J lost 4 bases; unmatched junction nucleotides: 9. The CDR3 is made up of 17 amino acids.

Specimen: blood. The receptor was isolated from a woman aged 40 to 50 with Graves' hyperthyroidism. This chain links TRBV4-1 with TRBJ2-2; 7 bases are shared with TRBD2. The CDR3 is CASSQGVGGSTTGELFF. As DNA, the CDR3 is TGCGCCAGCAGCCAAGGCGTCGGCGGGAGTACCACCGGGGAGCTGTTTTTT.